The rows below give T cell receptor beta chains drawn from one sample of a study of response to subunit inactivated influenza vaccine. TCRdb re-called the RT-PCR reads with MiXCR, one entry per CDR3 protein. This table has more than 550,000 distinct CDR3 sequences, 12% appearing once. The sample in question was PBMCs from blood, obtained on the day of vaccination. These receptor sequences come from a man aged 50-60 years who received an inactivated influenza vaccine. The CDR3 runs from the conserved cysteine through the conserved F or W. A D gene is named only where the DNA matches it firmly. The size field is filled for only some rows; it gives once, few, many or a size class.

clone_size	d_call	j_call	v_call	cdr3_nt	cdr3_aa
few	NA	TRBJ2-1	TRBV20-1	TGCAGTGCTAGTTGGCGGCTTTCCTACAATGAGCAGTTCTTC	CSASWRLSYNEQFF
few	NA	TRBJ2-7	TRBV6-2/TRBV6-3	TGTGCCAGCACCAGGACAGCCAGCTACGAGCAGTACTTC	CASTRTASYEQYF
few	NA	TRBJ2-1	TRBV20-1	TGCAGTGCACACCGACAGGTGGTGAATGAGCAGTTCTTC	CSAHRQVVNEQFF
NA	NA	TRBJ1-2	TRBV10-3	TGTGCCATCAGTCACAGACAGAACTATGGCTACACCTTC	CAISHRQNYGYTF
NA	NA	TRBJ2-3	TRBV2	TGTGCCAGCAGACCAGGGAATACGCAGTATTTT	CASRPGNTQYF
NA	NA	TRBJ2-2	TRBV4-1	TGCGCCAGCAGCCTAGATTCACACACCGGGGAGCTGTTTTTT	CASSLDSHTGELFF
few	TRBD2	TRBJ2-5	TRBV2	TGTGCCAGCCGTAGACTAGCGGGAAGGGAGACCCAGTACTTC	CASRRLAGRETQYF
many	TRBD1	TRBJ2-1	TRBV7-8	TGTGCCAGCAGCTTTGGACAGGCCCTATACTACAATGAGCAGTTCTTC	CASSFGQALYYNEQFF
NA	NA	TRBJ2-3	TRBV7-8	TGTGCCAGCAGCTTAAAGCACAGTAGCACAGATACGCAGTATTTT	CASSLKHSSTDTQYF
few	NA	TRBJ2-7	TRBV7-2	TGTGCCAGCAGCCTGATCGGATTCGAGCAGTACTTC	CASSLIGFEQYF
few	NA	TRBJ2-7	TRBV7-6	TGTGCCAGCAGCTTAAATCCGGGAAGGCCGGGACACACCGAGCAGTACTTC	CASSLNPGRPGHTEQYF
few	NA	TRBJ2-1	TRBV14	TGTGCCAGCAGCCAAGAGGGTCGGAGGCGGTTCTTC	CASSQEGRRRFF
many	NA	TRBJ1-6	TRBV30	TGTGCCTGTCTAGGGCAGACGAATTCACCCCTCCACTTT	CACLGQTNSPLHF
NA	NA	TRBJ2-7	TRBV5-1	TGCGCCAGCAGCTTGGGGGTGGGGGCCGTCCTCTGGGAGCACTACTTC	CASSLGVGAVLWEHYF
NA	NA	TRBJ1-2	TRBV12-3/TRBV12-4	TGTGCCAGCAGTTTAGGAGCAGGAGTTGGTGGCTACACCTTC	CASSLGAGVGGYTF
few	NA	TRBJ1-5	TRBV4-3	TGCGCCAGCAGCCCAATATGGGGGGGCAAGGAGCCCCAGCATTTT	CASSPIWGGKEPQHF
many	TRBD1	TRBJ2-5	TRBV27	TGTGCCAGCAGTAAGACAGGGGTGGAGACCCAGTACTTC	CASSKTGVETQYF
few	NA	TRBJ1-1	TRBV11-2	TGTGCCAGCAGCTCAACCCGGACCGGGGGCACTGAAGCTTTCTTT	CASSSTRTGGTEAFF
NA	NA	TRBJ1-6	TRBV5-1	TGCGCCAGCAGCTTGTCCCAGGGTGATAATTCACCCCTCCACTTT	CASSLSQGDNSPLHF
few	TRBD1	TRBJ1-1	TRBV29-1	TGCAGCGTTGCCCTACGCAGGGGGGACACTGAAGCTTTCTTT	CSVALRRGDTEAFF
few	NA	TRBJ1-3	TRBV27	TGTGCCAGCAGTTTATCGGCAGGGGCTGGAAACACCATATATTTT	CASSLSAGAGNTIYF
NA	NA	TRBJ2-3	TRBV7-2	TGTGCCAGCACCCCGGACTACCGCACAGATACGCAGTATTTT	CASTPDYRTDTQYF
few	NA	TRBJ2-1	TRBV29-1	TGCAGCGTTGAAGAAGGACGCAATGAGCAGTTCTTC	CSVEEGRNEQFF
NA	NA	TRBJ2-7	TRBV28	TGTGCCAGCAGCTGGGCCCCCGGCGAGCAGTACTTC	CASSWAPGEQYF
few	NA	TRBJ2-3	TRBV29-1	TGCAGCTCATATAGGGCGGATACGCAGTATTTT	CSSYRADTQYF
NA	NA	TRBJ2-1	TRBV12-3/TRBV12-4	TGTGCCAGCAGTCTCCTCCTCATGGGTGAGCAGTTCTTC	CASSLLLMGEQFF
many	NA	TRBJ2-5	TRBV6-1	TGTGCCAGCAGTCAGGGTCCGTACGGGACCCAGTACTTC	CASSQGPYGTQYF
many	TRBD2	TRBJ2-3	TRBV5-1	TGCGCCAGCAGCTTCGGGCGGGAGTCAGATACGCAGTATTTT	CASSFGRESDTQYF
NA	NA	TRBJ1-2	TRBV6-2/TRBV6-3	TGTGCCAGCAGTTACTCTCTTGCTAACTCTGGCTACACCTTC	CASSYSLANSGYTF
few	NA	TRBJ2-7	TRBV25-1	TGTGCCAGCAGTGAGCCGGGGGCGGTGTACTTC	CASSEPGAVYF
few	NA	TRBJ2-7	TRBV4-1	TGCGCCAGCAGCCAGGGAGCGTGGGGGTACGAGCAGTACTTC	CASSQGAWGYEQYF
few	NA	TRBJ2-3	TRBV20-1	TGCAGTGCTAGAGATATTGCGGGGACCGGCACAGATACGCAGTATTTT	CSARDIAGTGTDTQYF
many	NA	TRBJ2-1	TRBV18	TGTGCCAGCTCACCACAGTCCTACAATGAGCAGTTCTTC	CASSPQSYNEQFF
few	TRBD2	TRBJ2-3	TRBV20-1	TGCAGTGCTACGAGCGGGGGCGTAATCACAGATACGCAGTATTTT	CSATSGGVITDTQYF
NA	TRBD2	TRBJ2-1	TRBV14	TGTGCCAGCAGCCAATTTGCGGAGCGGGATTTTCGGTCCTACAATGAGCAGTTCTTC	CASSQFAERDFRSYNEQFF
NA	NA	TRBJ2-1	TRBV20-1	TGCAGTGCTAGCGGGGATACGGCCTACAATGAGCAGTTCTTC	CSASGDTAYNEQFF
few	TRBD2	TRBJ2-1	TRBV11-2	TGTGCCAGCAGCTTAACCGGGACTAGTAAAGGCAATGAGCAGTTCTTC	CASSLTGTSKGNEQFF
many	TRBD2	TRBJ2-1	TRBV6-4	TGTGCCAGCAGACGCGACCGAGGCGAGCGGGGGGGCAGGGAGTATGAGCAGTTCTTC	CASRRDRGERGGREYEQFF
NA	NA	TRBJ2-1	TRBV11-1	TGTGCCAGCAGCTTAGGGGCACCTGAGCAGTTCTTC	CASSLGAPEQFF
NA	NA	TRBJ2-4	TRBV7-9	TGTGCCAGCAGCACCACGGGTTACGACATTCAGTACTTC	CASSTTGYDIQYF
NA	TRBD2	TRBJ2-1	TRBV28	TGTGCCAGCAGTCGCCCCGGGACTAGCGGCTTCGGGGAGCAGTTCTTC	CASSRPGTSGFGEQFF
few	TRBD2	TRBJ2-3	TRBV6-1	TGTGCCAGCAGGCCGGGACTAGCGGGAGAAGTCGCAGATACGCAGTATTTT	CASRPGLAGEVADTQYF
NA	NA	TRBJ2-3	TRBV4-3	TGCGCCAGCAGCCAAGACGACGTGGCCCACGGTGGGCAGTATTTT	CASSQDDVAHGGQYF
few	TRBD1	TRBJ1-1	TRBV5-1	TGCGCCAGCTTGGGACAGGGGGGCACTGAAGCTTTCTTT	CASLGQGGTEAFF
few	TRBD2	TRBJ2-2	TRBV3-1	TGTGCCAGCAGCCAAGTCGGGGGGGCCGGGGAGCTGTTTTTT	CASSQVGGAGELFF
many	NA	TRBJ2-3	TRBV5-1	TGCGCCAGCAGCTTGGCCTCCTACCGGTGGACAGATACGCAGTATTTT	CASSLASYRWTDTQYF
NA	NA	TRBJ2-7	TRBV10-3	TGTGCCATCAGTGAGTCTCAGGGGATTCTGTACTTC	CAISESQGILYF
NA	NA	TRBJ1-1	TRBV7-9	TGTGCCAGCACCGGATTTCCTGAAGCTTTCTTT	CASTGFPEAFF
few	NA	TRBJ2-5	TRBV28	TGTGCCAGCAGTTTAAGGAGGGGGGTAGAGACCCAGTACTTC	CASSLRRGVETQYF
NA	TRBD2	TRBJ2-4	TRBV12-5	TGTGCCTCCTGCCAAGATTGGGCGGTAGCGGGGGGAAACATTCAGTACTTC	CASCQDWAVAGGNIQYF
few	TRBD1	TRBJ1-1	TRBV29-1	TGCAGCGTTGGGGACAGGAACACTGAAGCTTTCTTT	CSVGDRNTEAFF
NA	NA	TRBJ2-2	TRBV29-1	TGCAGCGTTGAAGATTGGGGAGGGGGGCACACCGGGGAGCTGTTTTTT	CSVEDWGGGHTGELFF
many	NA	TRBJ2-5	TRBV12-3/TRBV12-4	TGTGCCAGCAGTTTAGCGGGGGTCGAGACCCAGTACTTC	CASSLAGVETQYF
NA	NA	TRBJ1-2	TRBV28	TGTGCCAGCAGTCCGCTCTCGGGGCGGGGGGTCTATGGCTACACCTTC	CASSPLSGRGVYGYTF
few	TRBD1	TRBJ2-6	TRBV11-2	TGTGCCAGCAGCAGAGGGGGTTCGGGACAGGGGTTTGGGGCCAACGTCCTGACTTTC	CASSRGGSGQGFGANVLTF
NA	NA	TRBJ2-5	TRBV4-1	TGCGCCAGCAGCCAACCCCAAAGGGCGGAGACCCAGTACTTC	CASSQPQRAETQYF
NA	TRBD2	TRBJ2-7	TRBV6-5	TGTGCCAGCAGTTACCTCGGGACTAGCGGGAATTACTACGAGCAGTACTTC	CASSYLGTSGNYYEQYF